This passage covers 10 T cell receptor beta chains from one sample sequenced in a study of blood T cell repertoires in COVID-19. Using immunoSEQ multiplex PCR, the repertoire was profiled, and TCRdb retains in-frame clones only, with some absent. The sample has about 300,000 clones; roughly 86% are singletons. The specimen was peripheral blood. The receptors shown here come from a man in his 70s with acute or convalescent COVID-19.

The chain uses TRBV7-3 and TRBJ2-3; possible D gene TRBD2, 6 bases. Germline CDR1 reads SGHTA; CDR2 reads FQGTGA. Trimming cost V 2 bases and J 2 bases, with 8 bases left between them. The CDR3 length is 14 residues. The DNA of the CDR3 is TGTGCCAGCAGCTTAGGGGGGAACACAGATACGCAGTATTTT. This encodes CASSLGGNTDTQYF.

The count of this clone is one. This chain joins TRBV5-4 and TRBJ2-2; 8 nucleotides agree with TRBD1. CDR1 and CDR2 from the germline V gene are SGHNT and YYREEE (reference sequence). Trimming at V came to 4 bases and at J to 6 bases, leaving 8 bases not matched to a gene. CDR3 length: 15 residues. CDR3 bases: TGTGCCAGCAGCCCCCGGGACAGGTTGGCCGGGGAGCTGTTTTTT. It specifies CASSPRDRLAGELFF.

CDR3 sequence (DNA): TGTGCCAGCAGCCAAGAATCCGTATACGAGCAGTACTTC. This sequence encodes CASSQESVYEQYF. This chain connects TRBV3-1 (or the pseudogene TRBV3-2) to TRBJ2-7; D remains unclear. V lost 0 bases and J 4 bases, leaving 7 bases between the germline ends. Germline V gives CDR1 LGHDT, CDR2 YNNKEL (reference sequence). This CDR3 region has 13 residues.

The sample holds one count of this clone. The chain uses TRBV6-5 and TRBJ1-2; a weak D match, TRBD1 (5 bases). Per germline, CDR1 MNHEY and CDR2 SVGAGI. The ends were cut back, 4 bases at V and 4 bases at J, with 19 bases in the middle. The CDR3 totals 16 residues. For the CDR3, the DNA is TGTGCCAGCAGTTCGACCCAGGGAACCTACGCCTATGGCTACACCTTC. Translated: CASSSTQGTYAYGYTF.

The chain is built from TRBV24-1 and TRBJ2-1, with 8 bases lining up with TRBD1. Germline V gives CDR1 KGHDR, CDR2 SFDVKD. This CDR3 region has 16 residues. The J segment lost 10 bases and the V segment lost 3 bases, leaving 13 bases of the junction unmatched. The CDR3 DNA follows: TGTGCCACCAGTGATGTCCCGGGACAGGTCCGATGGGAGCAGTTCTTC. This gives the protein CATSDVPGQVRWEQFF.

This sequence joins TRBV7-9 and TRBJ2-1; D might be TRBD2 (6 bases). In germline, CDR1 is SEHNR, CDR2 FQNEAQ (reference sequence). V was pared by 2 bases and J by 14 bases, with 10 bases between. The length of the CDR3 is 11 residues. The CDR3 spells CASSLTSFKFF. CDR3 bases: TGTGCCAGCAGCTTAACTAGCTTTAAGTTCTTC.

V is TRBV24-1 and J is TRBJ1-5; unclear D gene. This CDR3 region has 13 residues. Deletions cut 9 bases from V and 2 bases from J, with 10 bases between. From germline, CDR1 is KGHDR and CDR2 SFDVKD. The CDR3 bases are TGTGCCACCGGAGGGCAGGGCAATCAGCCCCAGCATTTT. Residues: CATGGQGNQPQHF.

The chain recombines TRBV28 with TRBJ2-6, with a weak D call TRBD1 (6 bases). The CDR3 length is 17 residues. In germline, CDR1 is MDHEN, CDR2 SYDVKM. The V end lost 6 bases, the J end lost 4 bases, and 19 bases lay between the germline ends. The CDR3 nucleotides read TGTGCCAGCAGGCCCAGGGAGCCAGGGGCCGGGGCCAACGTCCTGACTTTC. Translation: CASRPREPGAGANVLTF.

V usage is TRBV2 and J usage is TRBJ2-3; a weak D match, TRBD1 (6 bases). Germline V gene data show CDR1 as SNHLY and CDR2 as FYNNEI. Trimming took 4 bases from V and 2 from J, leaving 13 bases between them. The CDR3 runs to 15 residues. Written as DNA, the CDR3 is TGTGCCAGCAGTGGCCTGACAGGAACCACAGATACGCAGTATTTT. It is translated as CASSGLTGTTDTQYF.

This clone was seen a handful of times. The chain is built from TRBV29-1 and TRBJ1-2, with D possibly matching TRBD1 (5 bases). In germline, CDR1 is SQVTM, CDR2 ANQGSEA. V lost 4 bases, J lost 6 bases, and 15 bases lay in between. The CDR3 has 13 amino acids. The CDR3 DNA reads as TGCAGCGTTGGTGGGGGTTGGGGGGATGGCTACACCTTC. As protein: CSVGGGWGDGYTF. Using reference TRBV29-1 and TRBJ1-2 for the parts outside the CDR3, the full variable domain is SAVISQKPSRDICQRGTSLTIQCQVDSQVTMMFWYRQQPGQSLTLIATANQGSEATYESGFVIDKFPISRPNLTFSTLTVSNMSPEDSSIYLCSVGGGWGDGYTFGSGTRLTVV.